The 27 T cell receptor beta chains below come from one sample, sequenced in a study of identical twins. Via MiXCR, TCRdb re-called the 5' RACE reads, giving one row per CDR3 protein. Among roughly 250,000 distinct CDR3 sequences listed, over 13% were seen once. Sequencing was performed on memory (CD45RO+) T cells sorted from blood. All receptors come from a woman between 18 and 30 years old in good health.

This clonotype has a handful of counts. The CDR3 region has the DNA TGCGCCAGCAGCTTGGGGGCAGGCGGGGGCTACACCTTC. It encodes CASSLGAGGGYTF. The chain has TRBV5-1 and TRBJ1-2, with unresolved D. The CDR3 runs to 13 residues. V was cut by 0 bases and J by 8 bases, with 11 bases left in between. Germline lookup yields CDR1 SGHRS and CDR2 YFSETQ.

This clonotype was observed many times. The chain links TRBV4-2 to TRBJ1-1; TRBD1 matches at 12 bases. Germline CDR1 LGHNA, CDR2 YNFKEQ. The trim removed 0 bases at V and 6 bases at J, leaving 20 bases unmatched. The CDR3 runs to 21 residues. The CDR3 DNA sequence: TGTGCCAGCAGCCAAGAAAAAATATCCGGGACAGGGGGCGGTGGTCGCTCTGAAGCTTTCTTT. Its protein product is CASSQEKISGTGGGGRSEAFF.

This clonotype was seen a handful of times. In DNA form, the CDR3 reads TGCAGCGTTGCAGGACTAGCGGGGTTTGAGCAGTACTTC. As protein: CSVAGLAGFEQYF. The chain is built from TRBV29-1 and TRBJ2-7; 12 bases map to TRBD2. V was clipped by 4 bases and J by 7 bases; unmatched bases: 5. Germline V gene data show CDR1 as SQVTM and CDR2 as ANQGSEA. The CDR3 has 13 residues.

This clonotype was found once. The rearrangement uses TRBV20-1 and TRBJ2-5; 9 bases are shared with TRBD2. The CDR3 has 14 amino acids. V lost 8 bases and J lost 5; bases outside the gene matches: 12. Germline assignment: CDR1 DFQATT and CDR2 SNEGSKA (reference sequence). DNA for the CDR3: TGCAGTTCCCCCGGGGCGGGGGGGCATGAGACCCAGTACTTC. Its translation is CSSPGAGGHETQYF.

This sequence joins TRBV24-1 and TRBJ2-3; D is possibly TRBD1 or TRBD2 (7 bases each). Trimming cost V 10 bases and J 8 bases, with 15 bases left between them. CDR3 length: 12 residues. Germline V gene sequence: CDR1 KGHDR, CDR2 SFDVKD. The CDR3 sequence is CATIDREGTQYF. CDR3 coding DNA: TGTGCCACTATTGACAGGGAGGGTACGCAGTATTTT.

The chain uses TRBV12-3 or TRBV12-4 and TRBJ2-5, with 10 bases fitting TRBD2. The V segment lost 2 bases and the J segment 5 bases; nucleotides outside the gene matches: 5. CDR3 length equals 15 residues. CDR3 region: CASSLSSGGGETQYF. CDR3 in DNA: TGTGCCAGCAGTTTATCTAGCGGGGGAGGCGAGACCCAGTACTTC.

This clonotype was seen only a few times. The rearrangement uses TRBV20-1 and TRBJ2-3, with 10 bases identical to TRBD2. The CDR3 is 15 residues long. The germline V gene encodes CDR1 DFQATT and CDR2 SNEGSKA (reference sequence). Trimming removed 4 bases from V and 7 bases from J; junction bases left unmatched: 11. The CDR3 nucleotides are TGCAGTGCTATACCAACAGCGGGGGGGCCATATACGCAGTATTTT. Translation gives CSAIPTAGGPYTQYF.

In its sample, this clonotype was seen a few times. This chain uses TRBV25-1 with TRBJ2-5; 9 bases agree with TRBD1. In germline, CDR1 is MGHDK, CDR2 SYGVNS. The trim removed 1 base at V and 6 bases at J, leaving 9 bases unmatched. The length of the CDR3 is 16 residues. The chain's CDR3 is CASSESPGQGFQTQYF. In nucleotides, the CDR3 is TGTGCCAGCAGTGAATCCCCCGGACAGGGGTTTCAGACCCAGTACTTC. Together with reference TRBV25-1 and TRBJ2-5, the CDR3 gives the full variable domain: EADIYQTPRYLVIGTGKKITLECSQTMGHDKMYWYQQDPGMELHLIHYSYGVNSTEKGDLSSESTVSRIRTEHFPLTLESARPSHTSQYLCASSESPGQGFQTQYFGPGTRLLVL.

In this sample, this clonotype turned up many times. The chain couples TRBV14 to TRBJ2-7, with 7 bases aligning to TRBD1. V dropped 3 bases and J dropped 0; count of bases not matched to a gene: 8. CDR1 and CDR2 from the germline V gene are SGHDN and FVKESK. The CDR3 sequence is 16 residues long. DNA of the CDR3: TGTGCCAGCAGCCACCTTTACAGGGGCCGCTCCTACGAGCAGTACTTC. It specifies CASSHLYRGRSYEQYF.

The chain employs TRBV18 and TRBJ2-2; TRBD2 agrees at 10 bases. The CDR3 runs to 16 residues. With 6 bases clipped from V and 5 bases from J, the junction kept 9 bases outside the gene matches. The germline V gene has CDR1 KGHSH and CDR2 LQKENI. DNA for the CDR3: TGTGCCAGCTCCAGAATAGCGGGAGGAAGTACCGGGGAGCTGTTTTTT. Its protein is CASSRIAGGSTGELFF. Combining the CDR3 with reference TRBV18 and TRBJ2-2 gives the whole variable domain NAGVMQNPRHLVRRRGQEARLRCSPMKGHSHVYWYRQLPEEGLKFMVYLQKENIIDESGMPKERFSAEFPKEGPSILRIQQVVRGDSAAYFCASSRIAGGSTGELFFGEGSRLTVL.

This clonotype was found a few times. The chain carries TRBV6-1 and TRBJ1-2, with 8 bases fitting TRBD1. The CDR3 contains 13 residues. With 6 bases clipped from V and 8 bases from J, the junction kept 8 bases outside the gene matches. The V gene's germline CDR1 is MNHNS and CDR2 SASEGT. The CDR3 bases are TGTGCCAGCAGCGACAGGGGCCCCAACGGCTACACCTTC. As protein: CASSDRGPNGYTF.

V is TRBV7-8 and J is TRBJ1-1; D not certain. The ends were cut back, 5 bases at V and 2 bases at J, with 6 bases in the middle. Per germline, CDR1 SGHVS and CDR2 FQNEAQ. The CDR3 has 12 amino acids. CDR3 in DNA: TGTGCCAGCAGCCAACCTAACACTGAAGCTTTCTTT. Translated: CASSQPNTEAFF.

This clonotype has ten or more counts. This rearrangement joins TRBV7-8 to TRBJ2-3; 8 nucleotides align to TRBD2. From germline, CDR1 is SGHVS and CDR2 FQNEAQ. The CDR3 is made up of 19 amino acids. The V gene end was trimmed by 7 bases and the J gene end by 1 base; junction bases not matched to a gene: 19. CDR3 bases: TGTGCCAGCACCCTTAGGAGCGGGAGAGTTTCTATACGCACAGATACGCAGTATTTT. It specifies CASTLRSGRVSIRTDTQYF.

The V call is TRBV6-5, the J call TRBJ2-1; TRBD2 matches 9 bases. Germline-derived CDR1 and CDR2 are MNHEY and SVGAGI. The CDR3 totals 15 residues. J gave up 5 bases and V 2 bases, and 4 bases lay outside the gene matches. The DNA of the CDR3 is TGTGCCAGCAGTTACGGCGGGAGGGTAAACAATGAGCAGTTCTTC. Protein sequence: CASSYGGRVNNEQFF.

This chain uses TRBV20-1 with TRBJ2-3; unclear D gene. Between the trimmed V and J ends, which lost 1 base and 2 bases, there was a span of 16 bases. This CDR3 region has 16 residues. Germline lookup yields CDR1 DFQATT and CDR2 SNEGSKA (reference sequence). The CDR3 coding sequence is TGCAGTGCTAGAGGGACGGCCAGAACCTACACAGATACGCAGTATTTT. It specifies CSARGTARTYTDTQYF.

In its sample, this clonotype was seen a few times. A read error may produce the germline difference seen at one junction end. This chain joins TRBV7-7 and TRBJ2-5; 12 bases are a match to TRBD1. From germline, CDR1 is SSHAT and CDR2 FNYEAQ (reference sequence). CDR3 length: 16 residues. The CDR3 spells CASSAGTGGGKETQYF. CDR3 DNA: TGTGCTAGCAGCGCCGGGACAGGGGGCGGTAAGGAGACCCAGTACTTC.

The chain employs TRBV5-1 and TRBJ2-7, with TRBD1 identical over 8 bases. Germline CDR1 SGHRS, CDR2 YFSETQ. This CDR3 is built from 15 residues. V trimming: 3 bases; J trimming: 6 bases; junction bases outside the gene matches: 11. The chain's CDR3 is CASSWGPTGGGEQYF. The CDR3 DNA reads TGCGCCAGCAGCTGGGGCCCTACAGGGGGAGGCGAGCAGTACTTC.

The gene calls are TRBV5-1 and TRBJ2-3, with 12 bases matching TRBD2. CDR3 length: 17 amino acids. From germline, CDR1 is SGHRS and CDR2 YFSETQ. The ends lost 3 bases at V and 4 bases at J; junction bases unmatched: 9. The CDR3 region is CASSSLPTSGRADTQYF. CDR3 sequence (DNA): TGCGCCAGCAGCTCACTCCCGACTAGCGGGAGAGCAGATACGCAGTATTTT.

This clonotype was observed a few times. CDR3: CASSYSTTSGEQYF. DNA for the CDR3: TGTGCCAGCAGTTACTCAACCACTAGCGGCGAGCAGTACTTC. J is TRBJ2-7 and V is TRBV6-5; 8 bases line up with TRBD2. Trimming took 0 bases from V and 6 from J; bases not matched to a gene: 4. The CDR3 length is 14 residues. Germline assignment: CDR1 MNHEY and CDR2 SVGAGI.

The sample holds a few counts of this clonotype. V is TRBV2 and J is TRBJ1-1; weak D call: TRBD1 (6 bases). There are 13 residues in the CDR3. CDR1 is SNHLY and CDR2 is FYNNEI in the germline V gene. With 0 bases removed from V and 7 bases from J, the gap between germline ends came to 9 bases. The DNA of the CDR3 is TGTGCCAGCAGTGAAGCGGGGGCAGTTGAAGCTTTCTTT. This gives the protein CASSEAGAVEAFF.

V and J are TRBV6-1 and TRBJ2-6; D remains unclear. The CDR3 runs to 16 residues. Looked up from germline, CDR1 is MNHNS and CDR2 is SASEGT. V shed 6 bases and J shed 4 bases, with 16 bases lying between them. This chain's CDR3 is CASSRRTGSGANVLTF. CDR3 sequence (DNA): TGTGCCAGCAGCCGCCGAACGGGTTCCGGGGCCAACGTCCTGACTTTC.

This clonotype has just a few counts. This chain links TRBV5-1 with TRBJ2-2; D is possibly TRBD1 (5 bases). The CDR3 sequence is 14 residues long. V lost 0 bases to trimming and J lost 7 bases, with 10 bases between them. Germline V gene data show CDR1 as SGHRS and CDR2 as YFSETQ. The CDR3 DNA reads as TGCGCCAGCAGCTTGGCCAGGGTTGGCGGGGAGCTGTTTTTT. Residues: CASSLARVGGELFF.

This clonotype has only a few counts. This chain uses TRBV18 with TRBJ1-2; 8 bases are a match to TRBD1. The J segment lost 0 bases and the V segment lost 0 bases, leaving 0 bases of the junction unmatched. The CDR3 consists of 15 residues. Germline V gives CDR1 KGHSH, CDR2 LQKENI. CDR3 DNA: TGTGCCAGCTCACCACCGGGACAGGCTAACTATGGCTACACCTTC. Encoded protein: CASSPPGQANYGYTF.

The table lists this clonotype with a few counts. The chain combines TRBV7-9 with TRBJ1-1; D is perhaps TRBD1 (6 bases). V was clipped by 5 bases and J by 1 base, with 11 bases between them. The CDR3 runs 14 residues. From germline, CDR1 is SEHNR and CDR2 FQNEAQ (reference sequence). Here the CDR3 reads CASSLTTGNTEAFF. In DNA form, the CDR3 reads TGTGCCAGCAGCCTAACGACAGGGAACACTGAAGCTTTCTTT.

This clonotype occurred a few times. The rearrangement links TRBV5-5 to TRBJ2-5; D gene unclear. CDR1 and CDR2 from the germline V gene are SGHKS and YYEKEE (reference sequence). V was pared by 5 bases and J by 9 bases, with 17 bases between. CDR3 length: 13 residues. The CDR3 protein is CASRRNVASPQYF. The CDR3, as DNA: TGTGCCAGCAGAAGGAACGTCGCTAGTCCCCAGTACTTC.

The rearrangement links TRBV19 to TRBJ1-2, with 9 bases that match TRBD1. V was pared by 7 bases and J by 5 bases, with 8 bases of the junction left unmatched. CDR1 and CDR2 from the germline V gene are LNHDA and SQIVND (reference sequence). The CDR3 has 14 residues. DNA of the CDR3: TGTGCCAGTACCGAAGAGGGACAGGGTTATGGCTACACCTTC. Protein product: CASTEEGQGYGYTF.

This clonotype was found many times. The V call is TRBV7-7, the J call TRBJ2-2; TRBD2 aligns across 8 bases. After removal of 5 bases from V and 6 bases from J, the junction contained 5 bases not matched to a gene. CDR1 and CDR2 (germline): SSHAT, FNYEAQ (reference sequence). There are 14 residues in the CDR3. CDR3 sequence: CASSTGLGAGELFF. The CDR3 DNA is TGTGCCAGCAGCACGGGACTAGGTGCCGGGGAGCTGTTTTTT.